This TCR beta chain appears in the sequencing data of a study of CD8+CD57+ T cells in acquired aplastic anemia. On the study more broadly: DNA from sorted CD4+ and CD8+ cells averaged around 3 ug.

With 0 bases removed from V and 0 bases from J, the gap between germline ends came to 6 bases. This CDR3 is 14 amino acids long. Germline V gives CDR1 MGHRA, CDR2 YSYEKL. Genomic DNA, serving as template, underwent TCR beta VDJ and CDR3 profiling. Via MiXCR, TCRdb re-called the reads, giving one row per CDR3 protein. Here the sample spans roughly 51,000 distinct CDR3 sequences, about 78% being singletons. The sample comprised sorted CD4+, CD8+, or CD8+CD57+ T cells (not recorded which) from PBMCs. The chain is built from TRBV4-1 and TRBJ2-7; TRBD2 might be the D (5 bases). The receptor comes from a human donor in good health, serving as a control. The CDR3 reads CASSQDRGSYEQYF. CDR3 nucleotides: TGCGCCAGCAGCCAAGACCGGGGCTCCTACGAGCAGTACTTC.